These 28 T cell receptor beta chains originate from one sample sequenced in a study of shared clonotypes between healthy human individuals. Sequencing used immunoSEQ multiplex PCR; TCRdb keeps in-frame clones, though not all of them. Among some 2,500,000 clones listed, approximately 90% were seen once. The specimen was naive CD4+ T cells from PBMCs. Sample subset: CD45RA+ positively selected. All receptors derive from a man in his late teens or twenties in good health. Some clones in this sample may be carry-over from other donors' samples.

The rearrangement joins TRBV10-3 to TRBJ2-7, with D unclear. The CDR3 loop spans 14 amino acids. Germline V CDR1 and CDR2: ENHRY, SYGVKD. The V end lost 10 bases, the J end lost 0 bases, and 16 bases lay between the germline ends. The CDR3 DNA reads as TGTGCCACATCCCGTGAGCCGGGCTCCTACGAGCAGTACTTC. Its protein is CATSREPGSYEQYF.

Turning to this clone: This same CDR3 is encoded by further DNA sequences in the sample. The V gene is TRBV7-2, the J gene TRBJ1-3; 7 positions match TRBD1. The CDR3 is 15 amino acids. The V segment lost 4 bases and the J segment 2 bases; nucleotides outside the gene matches: 5. Germline V gene data show CDR1 as SGHTA and CDR2 as FQGNSA. For the CDR3, the DNA is TGTGCCAGCAGCTCCCCAGGGGGTCCTGGAAACACCATATATTTT. Its protein product is CASSSPGGPGNTIYF.

The genes are TRBV6-1 and TRBJ1-5, with D uncertain. The CDR3 totals 16 residues. The germline V gene has CDR1 MNHNS and CDR2 SASEGT. V lost 4 bases, J lost 0 bases, and 13 bases lay in between. In DNA form, the CDR3 reads TGTGCCAGCAGTGGAAGTCGCGACTATAGCAATCAGCCCCAGCATTTT. Its translation is CASSGSRDYSNQPQHF.

The chain uses TRBV10-3 and TRBJ1-1; no firm D call. The CDR3 is 15 residues long. Germline lookup yields CDR1 ENHRY and CDR2 SYGVKD. V was cut by 0 bases and J by 6 bases, with 14 bases left in between. This CDR3 is CAISESTLLSSEAFF. In DNA, the CDR3 is TGTGCCATCAGTGAGTCGACTCTTCTGAGCTCTGAAGCTTTCTTT.

The V gene is TRBV15, the J gene TRBJ2-5; D not resolved. V gave up 0 bases and J gave up 0 bases, with 8 bases separating them. This CDR3 is built from 15 residues. The germline V gene has CDR1 LNHNV and CDR2 YYDKDF (reference sequence). In DNA, the CDR3 is TGTGCCACCAGCAGAGACGCAAGGTACCAAGAGACCCAGTACTTC. Translated: CATSRDARYQETQYF. Full variable domain (remainder filled in from reference TRBV15 and TRBJ2-5): DAMVIQNPRYQVTQFGKPVTLSCSQTLNHNVMYWYQQKSSQAPKLLFHYYDKDFNNEADTPDNFQSRRPNTSFCFLDIRSPGLGDTAMYLCATSRDARYQETQYFGPGTRLLVL.

J is TRBJ1-4 and V is TRBV10-3, with no clear D. Germline assignment: CDR1 ENHRY and CDR2 SYGVKD. Between the trimmed V and J ends, which lost 3 bases and 8 bases, there was a span of 10 bases. CDR3 length equals 13 residues. CDR3 bases: TGTGCCATCAGTGAAGGGTCGGACGAAAAACTGTTTTTT. Residues: CAISEGSDEKLFF.

This clone was recorded only once. The genes are TRBV5-8 and TRBJ1-3, with D unresolved. CDR3 length: 15 residues. Trimming removed 1 base from V and 0 bases from J, with 8 bases in between. From germline, CDR1 is SGHTS and CDR2 YDEGEE. The CDR3 DNA follows: TGTGCCAGCAGCTTGCGGGCAGGCTCTGGAAACACCATATATTTT. This sequence encodes CASSLRAGSGNTIYF.

This chain connects TRBV6-6 to TRBJ1-1; D not certain. This CDR3 contains 13 residues. CDR1 and CDR2 (germline): MNHNY, SVGAGI (reference sequence). The V gene lost 6 bases and the J gene lost 1 base, with 9 bases spanning the gap. The CDR3 is CASSFHPNTEAFF. CDR3 coding DNA: TGTGCCAGCAGCTTCCACCCGAACACTGAAGCTTTCTTT.

This clone appeared a single time. CDR3 DNA sequence: TGCGCCAGCAGCCCGGGACTTCACAATCAGCCCCAGCATTTT. This codes for CASSPGLHNQPQHF. The chain employs TRBV5-1 and TRBJ1-5; D is perhaps TRBD1 (5 bases). The CDR3 contains 14 residues. Germline assignment: CDR1 SGHRS and CDR2 YFSETQ. The ends were cut back, 4 bases at V and 3 bases at J, with 11 bases in the middle.

This clone was counted once. The V call is TRBV5-6, the J call TRBJ1-1, with a possible D match to TRBD1 (6 bases). The germline gives CDR1 SGHDT, CDR2 YYEEEE. The CDR3 has 13 amino acids. V gave up 4 bases and J gave up 3 bases, with 10 bases separating them. The CDR3: CASSRTVDTEAFF. Here the CDR3 DNA reads TGTGCCAGCAGCCGGACAGTTGACACTGAAGCTTTCTTT. The whole variable domain, filled in from reference TRBV5-6 and TRBJ1-1, reads DAGVTQSPTHLIKTRGQQVTLRCSPKSGHDTVSWYQQALGQGPQFIFQYYEEEERQRGNFPDRFSGHQFPNYSSELNVNALLLGDSALYLCASSRTVDTEAFFGQGTRLTVV.

A note on this clone: The same CDR3 can be traced to other DNA sequences in this sample. V usage is TRBV6-5 and J usage is TRBJ1-3, with D hard to call. The CDR3 is 15 residues long. Trimming removed 0 bases from V and 2 bases from J, with 8 bases in between. The V gene's germline CDR1 is MNHEY and CDR2 SVGAGI. Written as DNA, the CDR3 is TGTGCCAGCAGTTACTCGGGGAGGACTGGAAACACCATATATTTT. This gives the protein CASSYSGRTGNTIYF.

The V call is TRBV5-1, the J call TRBJ2-1, with 7 bases lining up with TRBD2. J lost 4 bases, V lost 0 bases, and 13 bases had no gene match. Looked up from germline, CDR1 is SGHRS and CDR2 is YFSETQ. This CDR3 is built from 18 residues. The CDR3 region is CASSLEVGAGVAYNEQFF. CDR3 DNA: TGCGCCAGCAGCTTGGAAGTTGGCGCGGGAGTCGCGTACAATGAGCAGTTCTTC. Combining the CDR3 with reference TRBV5-1 and TRBJ2-1 gives the whole variable domain KAGVTQTPRYLIKTRGQQVTLSCSPISGHRSVSWYQQTPGQGLQFLFEYFSETQRNKGNFPGRFSGRQFSNSRSEMNVSTLELGDSALYLCASSLEVGAGVAYNEQFFGPGTRLTVL.

The sample holds one count of this clone. The same CDR3 arises from other DNA sequences in this sample as well. This chain uses TRBV5-1 with TRBJ1-4; D not certain. Per germline, CDR1 SGHRS and CDR2 YFSETQ. Trimming left V 0 bases short and J 7 bases short, with 13 bases between. This CDR3 region has 15 residues. This CDR3 reads CASSLAGLGSEKLFF. The DNA of the CDR3 is TGCGCCAGCAGCTTGGCGGGGTTGGGCAGTGAAAAACTGTTTTTT.

For the CDR3, the DNA is TGTGCCAGCAGCCCCTCACGGGGGAGTGGCTCCTACAATGAGCAGTTCTTC. Translating it yields CASSPSRGSGSYNEQFF. This chain joins TRBV7-2 and TRBJ2-1, with D perhaps TRBD2 (6 bases). V lost 5 bases to trimming and J lost 0 bases, with 17 bases between them. The CDR3 contains 17 residues. Looked up from germline, CDR1 is SGHTA and CDR2 is FQGNSA.

The rearrangement uses TRBV7-3 and TRBJ1-2; D uncertain. Germline CDR1 SGHTA, CDR2 FQGTGA. The V and J ends lost 5 bases and 5 bases respectively, with 15 bases between them. There are 14 residues in the CDR3. CDR3 bases: TGTGCCAGCAGCCCGCGGGGAGGGAGGTATGGCTACACCTTC. It specifies CASSPRGGRYGYTF.

The gene calls are TRBV5-4 and TRBJ2-7; a possible D gene is TRBD1 (8 bases). The CDR3 runs 16 residues. Looked up from germline, CDR1 is SGHNT and CDR2 is YYREEE (reference sequence). Trimming took 4 bases from V and 3 from J, leaving 20 bases between them. CDR3 nucleotide sequence: TGTGCCAGCAGCCCGTCACAGGGGGAGGGACTCTACGAGCAGTACTTC. As protein: CASSPSQGEGLYEQYF.

This chain links TRBV27 with TRBJ2-7; 8 bases agree with TRBD2. J was trimmed by 0 bases and V by 3 bases; bases with no gene match: 13. This CDR3 is 18 amino acids long. CDR1 is MNHEY, CDR2 SMNVEV, per germline (reference sequence). As DNA, the CDR3 is TGTGCCAGCAGTTTTGTATTAGGGGGGAGCGGGAGCTCCTACGAGCAGTACTTC. This encodes CASSFVLGGSGSSYEQYF.

The rearrangement links TRBV28 to TRBJ1-1, with D perhaps TRBD1 (6 bases). In germline, CDR1 is MDHEN, CDR2 SYDVKM. V was shortened by 2 bases and J by 8 bases, with 12 bases between the two germline ends. CDR3 length equals 13 residues. The CDR3 is CASSLPQGREAFF. The CDR3 DNA reads as TGTGCCAGCAGTTTACCGCAGGGGAGGGAAGCTTTCTTT.

The CDR3 protein is CASSPLGGYTEAFF. The CDR3 DNA sequence: TGTGCCAGCAGCCCCCTAGGGGGGTACACTGAAGCTTTCTTT. This chain links TRBV14 with TRBJ1-1; D may be TRBD1 (6 bases). Deletions cut 4 bases from V and 3 bases from J, with 12 bases between. Germline V gene data show CDR1 as SGHDN and CDR2 as FVKESK. The CDR3 is 14 residues long. Based on the CDR3 plus reference TRBV14 and TRBJ1-1, the full variable domain is EAGVTQFPSHSVIEKGQTVTLRCDPISGHDNLYWYRRVMGKEIKFLLHFVKESKQDESGMPNNRFLAERTGGTYSTLKVQPAELEDSGVYFCASSPLGGYTEAFFGQGTRLTVV.

The rearrangement joins TRBV6-5 to TRBJ2-7; 12 bases fit TRBD2. The CDR3 extends over 14 amino acids. The germline V gene encodes CDR1 MNHEY and CDR2 SVGAGI. Unmatched junction bases numbered 6, after V lost 7 bases and J lost 5 bases. The CDR3 DNA follows: TGTGCCAGCAAGGGACTAGCGGGTTCGAACGAGCAGTACTTC. Protein product: CASKGLAGSNEQYF.

CDR3 region: CASIWGAGTDTQYF. In nucleotides, the CDR3 is TGTGCCAGCATTTGGGGGGCCGGCACAGATACGCAGTATTTT. The rearrangement links TRBV28 to TRBJ2-3; tentatively, D is TRBD1 or TRBD2 (6 bases each). Germline V gene lookup returns CDR1 MDHEN and CDR2 SYDVKM. CDR3 length equals 14 residues. Trimming took 7 bases from V and 1 from J, leaving 12 bases between them.

The chain uses TRBV1 and TRBJ1-2. TRBV1 is described as a pseudogene. The CDR3 sequence is 14 residues long. CDR3 sequence: CTSSQAGDDYGYTF. Here the CDR3 DNA reads TGCACCAGCAGCCAAGCGGGGGACGACTATGGCTACACCTTC.

This sequence joins TRBV30 and TRBJ1-5; TRBD1 might be the D (5 bases). V was trimmed by 4 bases and J by 4 bases, leaving 17 bases between them. CDR1 is GTSNPN and CDR2 is SVGIG in the germline V gene (reference sequence). The CDR3 spans 15 residues. CDR3 sequence reads: CAWNHEGMGNQPQHF. In nucleotides, the CDR3 is TGTGCCTGGAATCATGAGGGGATGGGGAATCAGCCCCAGCATTTT.

This chain joins TRBV7-3 and TRBJ2-2; TRBD2 matches 7 bases. CDR3 length: 19 residues. Germline V gene data show CDR1 as SGHTA and CDR2 as FQGTGA. After removal of 1 base from V and 0 bases from J, the junction contained 11 bases not matched to a gene. CDR3 nucleotide sequence: TGTGCCAGCAGCTTAATGGCTAGCGGTAGAACGGCGAACACCGGGGAGCTGTTTTTT. It specifies CASSLMASGRTANTGELFF.

The chain links TRBV4-1 to TRBJ2-5; D could derive from TRBD1 or TRBD2 (5 bases each). The J call may be in error: the DNA end matches TRBJ2-7 better. CDR3 length: 16 residues. Per germline, CDR1 MGHRA and CDR2 YSYEKL. This chain's CDR3 is CASSQGPGRTNYEQYF. In nucleotides, the CDR3 is TGCGCCAGCAGCCAAGGCCCGGGACGAACGAACTACGAGCAGTACTTC.

The V call is TRBV7-9, the J call TRBJ2-7; 14 nucleotides match TRBD2. Per the germline V gene, CDR1 is SEHNR and CDR2 is FQNEAQ (reference sequence). This CDR3 region has 16 residues. Trimming removed 5 bases from V and 3 bases from J; junction bases left unmatched: 6. The CDR3, as DNA: TGTGCCAGCAGCCGGGGACTAGCGGGAGATAACTACGAGCAGTACTTC. Translating it yields CASSRGLAGDNYEQYF.

The V gene is TRBV7-8, the J gene TRBJ1-5; 11 nucleotides match TRBD1. With V trimmed by 2 bases and J by 2 bases, 5 bases remained unmatched. The CDR3 length is 17 residues. Looked up from germline, CDR1 is SGHVS and CDR2 is FQNEAQ. In nucleotides, the CDR3 is TGTGCCAGCAGCTTAAGGGGACAGGGGGTTCGCAATCAGCCCCAGCATTTT. Translated: CASSLRGQGVRNQPQHF.

As DNA, the CDR3 is TGCGCCAGCACCACTGGGGGGACAAACTCCTACAATGAGCAGTTCTTC. Its translation: CASTTGGTNSYNEQFF. This chain links TRBV5-1 with TRBJ2-1; D is perhaps TRBD1 or TRBD2 (6 bases each). V dropped 6 bases and J dropped 0 bases, with 16 bases sitting between them. Germline CDR1 and CDR2: SGHRS and YFSETQ. The CDR3 is 16 residues long.